This T cell receptor beta chain derives from a study of CD8+ T cells in alopecia areata. Extracted RNA was reverse transcribed, and the resulting cDNA served as sequencing template. Sequenced by immunoSEQ multiplex PCR; TCRdb stores in-frame clones only, minus some. The sample includes fewer than 250,000 clones, 57% seen only once; the top ten take around 0.46%. V lost 6 bases and J lost 0, with 23 bases in between. Germline CDR1 reads SGHTA; CDR2 reads FQGTGA. This CDR3 region has 19 residues. The material was CD4+ T cells sorted from blood, obtained at week 0. The TCR sequence derives from a human donor with alopecia areata. The chain combines TRBV7-3 with TRBJ1-4, with D perhaps matching TRBD1 (5 bases). The CDR3 bases are TGTGCCAGCAGACATACCGACAGTCCGTACATTGCAACTAATGAAAAACTGTTTTTT. This codes for CASRHTDSPYIATNEKLFF.